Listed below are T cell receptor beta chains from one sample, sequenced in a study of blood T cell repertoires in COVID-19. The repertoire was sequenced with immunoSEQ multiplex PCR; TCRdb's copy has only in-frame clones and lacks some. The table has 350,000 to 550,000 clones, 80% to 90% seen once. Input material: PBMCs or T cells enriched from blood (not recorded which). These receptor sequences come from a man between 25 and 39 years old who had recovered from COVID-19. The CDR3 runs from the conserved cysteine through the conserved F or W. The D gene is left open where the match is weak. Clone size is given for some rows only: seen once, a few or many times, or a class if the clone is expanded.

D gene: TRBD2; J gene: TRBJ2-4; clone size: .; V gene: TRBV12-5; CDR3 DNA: TGTGCTAGTGGTTTGCCCCGCGATGGTAGCGGGAGCAGAAGCAGGCACATTCAGTACTTC; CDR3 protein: CASGLPRDGSGSRSRHIQYF
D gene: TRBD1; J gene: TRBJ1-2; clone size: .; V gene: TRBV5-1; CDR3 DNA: TGCGCCAGCAGCCCGTGGACAGGGGTGAACTATGGCTACACCTTC; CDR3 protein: CASSPWTGVNYGYTF
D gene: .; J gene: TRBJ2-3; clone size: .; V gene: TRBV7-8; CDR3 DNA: TGTGCCAGCAGCTTGGACGGGATAGGGAACACAGATACGCAGTATTTT; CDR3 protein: CASSLDGIGNTDTQYF
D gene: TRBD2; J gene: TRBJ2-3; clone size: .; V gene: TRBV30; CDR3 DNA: TGTGCCTGGGCAGCGGGGAGCACAGATACGCAGTATTTT; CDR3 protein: CAWAAGSTDTQYF
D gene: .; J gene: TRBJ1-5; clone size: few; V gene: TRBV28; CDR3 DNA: TGTGCCAGCAGTTTTCACAATCAGCCCCAGCATTTT; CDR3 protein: CASSFHNQPQHF
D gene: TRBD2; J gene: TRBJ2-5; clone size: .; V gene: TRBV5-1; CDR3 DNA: TGCGCCAGCAGCCCGCCGAAGGGAGGGGTTCAAGAGACCCAGTACTTC; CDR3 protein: CASSPPKGGVQETQYF
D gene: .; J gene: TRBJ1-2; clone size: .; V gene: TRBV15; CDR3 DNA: TGTGCCACCAGCAGAGAGGCAGGGGTTTATGGCTACACCTTC; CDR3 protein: CATSREAGVYGYTF
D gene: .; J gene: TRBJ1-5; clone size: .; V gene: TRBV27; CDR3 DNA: TGTGCCAGCATGGCGGGATATAGCAATCAGCCCCAGCATTTT; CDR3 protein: CASMAGYSNQPQHF
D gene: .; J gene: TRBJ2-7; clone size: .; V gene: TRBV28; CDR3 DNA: TGTGCCGGAGGGGGGAGACTAGCATCCGAGCAGTACTTC; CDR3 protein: CAGGGRLASEQYF
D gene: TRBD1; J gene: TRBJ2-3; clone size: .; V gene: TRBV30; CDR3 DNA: TGTGCCTGGAGCTCAACTAAACCCCGAGACAGGGGGCTTTTGTCAGATACGCAGTATTTT; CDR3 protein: CAWSSTKPRDRGLLSDTQYF
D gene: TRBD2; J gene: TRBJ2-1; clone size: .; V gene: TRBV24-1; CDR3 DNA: TGTGCCACCAGTGATGGACTAGCGGGAGGGTTTTCCTACAATGAGCAGTTCTTC; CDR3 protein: CATSDGLAGGFSYNEQFF
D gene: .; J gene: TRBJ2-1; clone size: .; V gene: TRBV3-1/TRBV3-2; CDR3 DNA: TGTGCCAGCAGCCGGAACAGACATTCTGAGCAGTTCTTC; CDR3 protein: CASSRNRHSEQFF
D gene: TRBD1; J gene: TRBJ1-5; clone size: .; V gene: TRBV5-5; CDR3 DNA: TGTGCCAGCAGCTTGGACCGGGACAGGGTCGGACAGCCCCAGCATTTT; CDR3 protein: CASSLDRDRVGQPQHF
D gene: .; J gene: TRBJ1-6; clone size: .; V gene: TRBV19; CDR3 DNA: TGTGCCAGTAGTGGAGGGATTTATTCACCCCTCCACTTT; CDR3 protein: CASSGGIYSPLHF
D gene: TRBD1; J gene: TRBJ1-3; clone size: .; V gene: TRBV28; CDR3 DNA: TGTGCCAGCAGTTTATTACAGGGGGAAGGGAGAAACACCATATATTTT; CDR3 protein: CASSLLQGEGRNTIYF
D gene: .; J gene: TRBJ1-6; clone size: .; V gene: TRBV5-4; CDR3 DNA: TGTGCCAGCAGCTTGCCACAGATAGGGGGTAATTCACCCCTCCACTTT; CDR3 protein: CASSLPQIGGNSPLHF
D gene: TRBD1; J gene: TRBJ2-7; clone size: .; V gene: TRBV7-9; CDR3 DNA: TGTGCCAGCAGCTTGGGGACAGGCTCCTACGAGCAGTACTTC; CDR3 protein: CASSLGTGSYEQYF
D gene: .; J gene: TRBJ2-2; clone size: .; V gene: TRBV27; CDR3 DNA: TGTGCCAGCAGTTTTGGTGGGAGCCCGAACACCGGGGAGCTGTTTTTT; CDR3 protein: CASSFGGSPNTGELFF
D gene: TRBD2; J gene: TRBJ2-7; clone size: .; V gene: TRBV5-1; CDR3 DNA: TGCGCCAGCAGCTTGGGCGGACTAGCGGGAGAGTACGAGCAGTACTTC; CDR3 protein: CASSLGGLAGEYEQYF
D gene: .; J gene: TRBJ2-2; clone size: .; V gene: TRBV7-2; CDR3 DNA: TGTGCCAGCAGCTTCGCAGGTACTTCCACCGGGGAGCTGTTTTTT; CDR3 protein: CASSFAGTSTGELFF
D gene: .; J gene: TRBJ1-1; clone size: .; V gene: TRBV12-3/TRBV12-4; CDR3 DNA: TGTGCCAGCAGCAAAAGCAGAGGGCCTGAAGCTTTCTTT; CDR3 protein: CASSKSRGPEAFF
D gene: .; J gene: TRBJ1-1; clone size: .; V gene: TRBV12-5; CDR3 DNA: TGTGCTAGTGGGAGGAGGGGTTCGGCCGCGGCTTTCTTT; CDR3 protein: CASGRRGSAAAFF
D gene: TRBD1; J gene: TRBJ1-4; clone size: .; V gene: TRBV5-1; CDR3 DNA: TGCGCCAGCAGCCTGGGAGGGACAGCGGAAAAACTGTTTTTT; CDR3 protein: CASSLGGTAEKLFF
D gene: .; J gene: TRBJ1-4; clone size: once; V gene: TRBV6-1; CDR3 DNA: TGTGCCAGCAGTGAACGGAGTAATGAAAAACTGTTTTTT; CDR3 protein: CASSERSNEKLFF
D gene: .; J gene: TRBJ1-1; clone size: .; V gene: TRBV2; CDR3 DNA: TGTGCCAGCAGTGTAGGGCCACCCGGGGACACTGAAGCTTTCTTT; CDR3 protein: CASSVGPPGDTEAFF
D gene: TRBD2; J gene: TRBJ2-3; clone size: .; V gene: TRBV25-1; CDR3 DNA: TGTGCCAGCAGCCTACTAGCGTCAGATACGCAGTATTTT; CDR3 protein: CASSLLASDTQYF
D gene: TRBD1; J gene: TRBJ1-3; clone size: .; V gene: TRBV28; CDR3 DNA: TGTGCCAGCATCAGGGGGGCTGGAAACACCATATATTTT; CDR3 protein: CASIRGAGNTIYF
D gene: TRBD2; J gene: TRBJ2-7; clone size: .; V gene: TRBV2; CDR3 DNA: TGTGCCAGCAGGCTAGCGGGGCTCTTTGAGCAGTACTTC; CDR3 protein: CASRLAGLFEQYF
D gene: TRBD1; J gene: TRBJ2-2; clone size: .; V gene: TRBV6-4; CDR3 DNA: TGTGCCAGCAGTCTACAGGGGGCGAACACCGGGGAGCTGTTTTTT; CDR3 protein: CASSLQGANTGELFF
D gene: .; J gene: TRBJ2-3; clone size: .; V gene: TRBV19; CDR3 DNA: TGTGCCAGTACTAGCTCCCTCACAGATACGCAGTATTTT; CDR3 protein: CASTSSLTDTQYF
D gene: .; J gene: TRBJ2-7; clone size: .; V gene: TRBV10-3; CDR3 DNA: TGTGCCGCGGGACCTACAGACTACGAGCAGTACTTC; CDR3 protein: CAAGPTDYEQYF
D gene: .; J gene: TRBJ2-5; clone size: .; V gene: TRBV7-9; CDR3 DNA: TGTGCCAGCAGCCCGCTGACAAACATGAACCAAGAGACCCAGTACTTC; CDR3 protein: CASSPLTNMNQETQYF
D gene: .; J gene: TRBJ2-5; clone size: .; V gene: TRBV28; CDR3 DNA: TGTGCCAGCAGTTTAACCAGGGTCGCTGGAGAGACCCAGTACTTC; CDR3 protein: CASSLTRVAGETQYF
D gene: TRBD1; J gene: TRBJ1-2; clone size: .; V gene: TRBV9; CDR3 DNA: TGTGCCAGCAGCGCCACGGACAGGGGCTATGGCTACACCTTC; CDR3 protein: CASSATDRGYGYTF
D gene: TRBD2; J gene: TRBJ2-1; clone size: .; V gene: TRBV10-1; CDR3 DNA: TGCGCCAGCAGTGACTCGGGACTAGCGGGAGGCAATGAGCAGTTCTTC; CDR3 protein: CASSDSGLAGGNEQFF
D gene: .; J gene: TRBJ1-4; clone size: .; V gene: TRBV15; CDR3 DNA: TGTGCCACCAGCAGAGGCGGGCAGGGGAGTGAAAAACTGTTTTTT; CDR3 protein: CATSRGGQGSEKLFF